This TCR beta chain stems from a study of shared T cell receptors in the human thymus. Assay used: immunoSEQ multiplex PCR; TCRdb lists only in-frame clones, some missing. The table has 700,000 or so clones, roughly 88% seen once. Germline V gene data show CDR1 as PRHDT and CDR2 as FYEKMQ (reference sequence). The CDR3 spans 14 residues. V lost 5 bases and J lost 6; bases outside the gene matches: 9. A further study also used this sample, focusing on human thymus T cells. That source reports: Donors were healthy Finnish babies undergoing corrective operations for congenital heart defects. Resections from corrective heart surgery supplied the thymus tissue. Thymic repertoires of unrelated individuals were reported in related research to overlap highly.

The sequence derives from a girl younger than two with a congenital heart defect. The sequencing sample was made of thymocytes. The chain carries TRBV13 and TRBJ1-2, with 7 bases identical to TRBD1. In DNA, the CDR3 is TGTGCCAGCAGCACTTCCGGGACAGAGGATGGCTACACCTTC. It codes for CASSTSGTEDGYTF.